The present T cell receptor beta chain was sequenced within a study of blood T cells in healthy people across ages. The CDR3 is made up of 13 amino acids. CDR1 is MDHEN, CDR2 SYDVKM, per germline. V lost 6 bases, J lost 7 bases, and 15 bases lay in between. Researchers collected about 9.1 milliliters of peripheral blood from every single donor. A sample-barcoded 5' primer and a J-beta primer mix were used in a second PCR of roughly 7 to 11 cycles. TCRdb re-derived calls from the 5' RACE reads in MiXCR, one entry per CDR3 protein. The table shows some 1.8 million distinct CDR3 sequences, with roughly two fifths occurring only once. Study-level findings and limits: Expanded clonotype changes were possibly confounded by unknown donor CMV status. Estimated diversity across one million T cells was deemed an underestimate.

A note on this clonotype: Antigen specificity is unknown. A much larger clone sits a single nucleotide away, making a read error possible.

This receptor was identified in a human donor in good health. This chain links TRBV28 with TRBJ1-2; tentatively, D is TRBD1 (5 bases). Sample: blood. CDR3 in amino acids: CASSWAGGSGYTF. CDR3 DNA: TGTGCCAGCAGCTGGGCTGGGGGAAGTGGCTACACCTTC.